These T cell receptor beta chains were read from a single sample in a study of radiotherapy plus CTLA-4 blockade in lung cancer. Using immunoSEQ multiplex PCR, the repertoire was profiled, and TCRdb retains in-frame clones only, with some absent. The sample consists of about 98,000 clones, 80% to 90% of them appearing once. Sequences were derived from peripheral blood, sampled from a patient treated with radiotherapy plus ipilimumab. These receptors originate from a human donor with non-small cell lung cancer that progressed on radiotherapy plus ipilimumab. Both conserved end residues are part of each CDR3. A D gene is named only where the DNA matches it firmly. Some rows have no size entry. The others give once, few or many, or a class for an expanded clone.

d_gene,v_gene,j_gene,abundance,CDR3nt,CDR3aa
-,TRBV2,TRBJ1-2,-,TGTGCCAGTACTGGGACGACGGTCACCTTC,CASTGTTVTF
-,TRBV7-9,TRBJ1-1,-,TGTGCCAGCAGCTTAGGGGAAACATTCGAGGAGGCTTTCTTT,CASSLGETFEEAFF
-,TRBV5-6,TRBJ1-1,once,TGTGCCAGCAGCCTGCAAGGGGGCACTGAAGCTTTCTTT,CASSLQGGTEAFF
-,TRBV21-1,TRBJ1-5,few,TGTGCCAGCAGCAAAGTGTTTAGCAGCCGCACCCAGCATTTT,CASSKVFSSRTQHF
-,TRBV7-9,TRBJ2-7,once,TGTGCCAGCAGCTTATCCTTCGGCGAGCAGTACTTC,CASSLSFGEQYF
-,TRBV6-6,TRBJ1-5,-,TGTGCCAGCAGTTACTCCTCGGGCGGTCAGCCCCAGCATTTT,CASSYSSGGQPQHF
-,TRBV7-3,TRBJ2-6,-,TGTGCCAGCAGCTTATTAAATCGGGGCTCTGGGGCCAACGTCCTGACTTTC,CASSLLNRGSGANVLTF
-,TRBV30,TRBJ2-5,-,TGTGCCTGGAGATCGGGGGAGACCCAGTACTTC,CAWRSGETQYF
-,TRBV25-1,TRBJ2-1,-,TGTGCCAGCAGTGAATACCGACGTAGTGAGCAGTTCTTC,CASSEYRRSEQFF
TRBD2,TRBV5-1,TRBJ2-5,once,TGCGCCAGCAGCTTATCTAGCGGGAGAACGGAGACCCAGTACTTC,CASSLSSGRTETQYF
TRBD1,TRBV19,TRBJ2-1,-,TGTGCCACCACGATCATGCCGGGACAGGGATACAATGAGCAGTTCTTC,CATTIMPGQGYNEQFF
TRBD2,TRBV7-2,TRBJ2-5,-,TGTGCCAGCACCTTTAGCGGGAGCGCGCGAGAGACCCAGTACTTC,CASTFSGSARETQYF
TRBD2,TRBV5-4,TRBJ2-1,-,TGTGCCAGCAGCTCCCGACCGACTAGCGGGAGTGGTGAGCAGTTCTTC,CASSSRPTSGSGEQFF
TRBD1,TRBV27,TRBJ2-3,once,TGTGCCAGCAGGAAACAGGGGCTAAGCACAGATACGCAGTATTTT,CASRKQGLSTDTQYF
-,TRBV7-9,TRBJ2-1,-,TGTGCCAGCAGCTTAGACAGTAACTCCTACAATGAGCAGTTCTTC,CASSLDSNSYNEQFF
TRBD2,TRBV9,TRBJ2-1,-,TGTGCCAGCAGCGTAGGGACTAGCGGGATCTACAATGAGCAGTTCTTC,CASSVGTSGIYNEQFF
-,TRBV2,TRBJ2-5,once,TGTGCCAGCAGTCGGCGGTTACTGGAAGAGACCCAGTACTTC,CASSRRLLEETQYF
-,TRBV6-1,TRBJ1-2,-,TGTGCCAGCTCCCCAGGCCCCGCTAACTATGGCTACACCTTC,CASSPGPANYGYTF
-,TRBV5-5,TRBJ1-5,-,TGTGCCAGCAGCTTATCTGGTGACCAGCCCCAGCATTTT,CASSLSGDQPQHF
-,TRBV11-2,TRBJ2-7,-,TGTGCCAGCAGCTTAAAACTAGCCCCCTACGAGCAGTACTTC,CASSLKLAPYEQYF
-,TRBV9,TRBJ2-3,-,TGTGCCAGCAGCCCTCTACCGGACCCCACGTTGTTGGATACGCAGTATTTT,CASSPLPDPTLLDTQYF
-,TRBV5-6,TRBJ1-1,-,TGTGCCAGCAGCTTGGCTTTAGGGTCTTTTATCCTGAACACTGAAGCTTTCTTT,CASSLALGSFILNTEAFF
-,TRBV9,TRBJ2-1,-,TGTGCCAGCAGCCGGGACCTCGCCCGCGATGAGCAGTTCTTC,CASSRDLARDEQFF
-,TRBV19,TRBJ1-1,once,TGTGCCAGTAGTATGATACGCGCTGAAGCTTTCTTT,CASSMIRAEAFF
-,TRBV7-6,TRBJ2-2,-,TGTGCCAGCAGCTCAACGGTCTGGACCGGGGAGCTGTTTTTT,CASSSTVWTGELFF